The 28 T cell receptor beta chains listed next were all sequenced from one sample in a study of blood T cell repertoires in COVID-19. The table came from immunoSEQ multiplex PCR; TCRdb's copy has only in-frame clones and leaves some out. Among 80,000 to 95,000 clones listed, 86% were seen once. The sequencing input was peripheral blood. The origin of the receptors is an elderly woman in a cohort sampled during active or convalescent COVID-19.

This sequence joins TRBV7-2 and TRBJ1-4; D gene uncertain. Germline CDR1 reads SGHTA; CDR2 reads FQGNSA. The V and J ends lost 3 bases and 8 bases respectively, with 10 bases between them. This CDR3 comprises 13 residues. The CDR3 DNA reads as TGTGCCAGCAGCTTGGGAGAGAAGGAAAAACTGTTTTTT. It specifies CASSLGEKEKLFF.

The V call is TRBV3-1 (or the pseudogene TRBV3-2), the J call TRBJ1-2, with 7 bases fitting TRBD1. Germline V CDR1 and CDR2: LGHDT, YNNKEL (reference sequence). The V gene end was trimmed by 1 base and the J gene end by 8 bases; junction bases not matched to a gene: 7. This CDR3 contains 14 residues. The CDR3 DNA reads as TGTGCCAGCAGCCAAGGAGGGGGCCCGGGGGGCTACACCTTC. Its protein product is CASSQGGGPGGYTF.

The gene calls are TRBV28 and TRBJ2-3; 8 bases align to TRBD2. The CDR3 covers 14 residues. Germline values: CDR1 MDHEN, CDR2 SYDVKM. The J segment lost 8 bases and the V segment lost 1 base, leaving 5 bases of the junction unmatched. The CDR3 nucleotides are TGTGCCAGCAGTTTATCCGGGAGGGGTGGTACGCAGTATTTT. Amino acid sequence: CASSLSGRGGTQYF.

The CDR3 is CASSSLDLLEPQHF. The CDR3 DNA is TGTGCCAGCAGCTCTCTAGATCTATTGGAGCCCCAGCATTTT. The chain couples TRBV7-8 to TRBJ1-5; D is unclear. This CDR3 region has 14 residues. The germline CDR1 and CDR2 sequences are SGHVS and FQNEAQ. Trimming left V 4 bases short and J 8 bases short, with 15 bases between.

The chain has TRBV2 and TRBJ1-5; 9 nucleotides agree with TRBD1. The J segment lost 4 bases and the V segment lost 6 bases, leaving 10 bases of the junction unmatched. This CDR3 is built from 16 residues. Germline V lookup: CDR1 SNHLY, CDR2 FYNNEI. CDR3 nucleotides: TGTGCCAGCAGGCCTACAGGGGGCGCGGGAAATCAGCCCCAGCATTTT. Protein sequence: CASRPTGGAGNQPQHF.

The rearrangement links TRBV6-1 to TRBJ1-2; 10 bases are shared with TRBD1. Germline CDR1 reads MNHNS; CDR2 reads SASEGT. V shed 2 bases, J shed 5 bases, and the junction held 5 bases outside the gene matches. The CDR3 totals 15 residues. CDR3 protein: CASSEQPGQGYGYTF. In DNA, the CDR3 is TGTGCCAGCAGTGAACAACCGGGACAGGGGTATGGCTACACCTTC.

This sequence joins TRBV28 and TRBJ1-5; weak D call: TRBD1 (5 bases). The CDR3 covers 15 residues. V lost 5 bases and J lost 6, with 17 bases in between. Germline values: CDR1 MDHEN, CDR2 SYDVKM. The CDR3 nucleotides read TGTGCCAGCAGTCTAGGTACAGTCGGGGGTCAGCCCCAGCATTTT. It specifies CASSLGTVGGQPQHF. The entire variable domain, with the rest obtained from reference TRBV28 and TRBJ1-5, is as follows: DVKVTQSSRYLVKRTGEKVFLECVQDMDHENMFWYRQDPGLGLRLIYFSYDVKMKEKGDIPEGYSVSREKKERFSLILESASTNQTSMYLCASSLGTVGGQPQHFGDGTRLSIL.

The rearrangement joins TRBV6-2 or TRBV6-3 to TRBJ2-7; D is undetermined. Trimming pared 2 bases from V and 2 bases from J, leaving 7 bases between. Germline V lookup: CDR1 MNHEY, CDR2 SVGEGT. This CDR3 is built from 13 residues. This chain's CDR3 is CASSYKSTYEQYF. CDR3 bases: TGTGCCAGCAGTTACAAGAGTACCTACGAGCAGTACTTC.

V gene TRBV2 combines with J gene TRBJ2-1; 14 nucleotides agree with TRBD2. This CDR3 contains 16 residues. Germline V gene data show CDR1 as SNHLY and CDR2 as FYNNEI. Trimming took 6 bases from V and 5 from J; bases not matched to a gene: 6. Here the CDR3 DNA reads TGTGCCAGCAGGGGGACTAGCGGGAGTTCGAACAATGAGCAGTTCTTC. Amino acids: CASRGTSGSSNNEQFF.

The CDR3 DNA reads as TGTGCCAGCAGCCCCCGTTTGGGGGGAGGGAACACTGAAGCTTTCTTT. It encodes CASSPRLGGGNTEAFF. The chain recombines TRBV7-9 with TRBJ1-1; D is possibly TRBD1 (5 bases). V shed 5 bases and J shed 1 base, with 17 bases lying between them. The CDR3 loop spans 16 amino acids. Germline V gene sequence: CDR1 SEHNR, CDR2 FQNEAQ (reference sequence). Full variable domain (outside the CDR3, taken from reference TRBV7-9 and TRBJ1-1): DTGVSQNPRHKITKRGQNVTFRCDPISEHNRLYWYRQTLGQGPEFLTYFQNEAQLEKSRLLSDRFSAERPKGSFSTLEIQRTEQGDSAMYLCASSPRLGGGNTEAFFGQGTRLTVV.

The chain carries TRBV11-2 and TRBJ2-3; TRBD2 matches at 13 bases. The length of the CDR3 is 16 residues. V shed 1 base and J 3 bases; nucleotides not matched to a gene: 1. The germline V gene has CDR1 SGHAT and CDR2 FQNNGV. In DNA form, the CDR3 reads TGTGCCAGCAGCTTAGGGACTAGCGGGAGAACAGATACGCAGTATTTT. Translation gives CASSLGTSGRTDTQYF.

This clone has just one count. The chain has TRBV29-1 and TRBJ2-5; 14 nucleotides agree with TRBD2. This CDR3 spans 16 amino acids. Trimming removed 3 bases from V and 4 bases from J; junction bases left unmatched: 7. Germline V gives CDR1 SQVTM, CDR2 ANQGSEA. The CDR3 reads CSVDTTSGRVGETQYF. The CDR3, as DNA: TGCAGCGTTGATACGACTAGCGGGAGGGTTGGAGAGACCCAGTACTTC.

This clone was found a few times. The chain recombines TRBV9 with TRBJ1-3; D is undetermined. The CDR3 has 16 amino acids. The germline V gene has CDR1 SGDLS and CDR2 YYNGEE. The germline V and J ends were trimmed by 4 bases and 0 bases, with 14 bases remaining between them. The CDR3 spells CASSSSWRSSGNTIYF. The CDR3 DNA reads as TGTGCCAGCAGCAGTAGTTGGCGGTCCTCTGGAAACACCATATATTTT.

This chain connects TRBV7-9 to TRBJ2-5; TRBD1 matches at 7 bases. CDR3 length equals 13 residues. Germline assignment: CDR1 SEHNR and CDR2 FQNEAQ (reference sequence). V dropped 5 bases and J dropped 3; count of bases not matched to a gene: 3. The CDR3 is CASSRDSKETQYF. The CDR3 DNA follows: TGTGCCAGCAGCCGGGACAGCAAAGAGACCCAGTACTTC.

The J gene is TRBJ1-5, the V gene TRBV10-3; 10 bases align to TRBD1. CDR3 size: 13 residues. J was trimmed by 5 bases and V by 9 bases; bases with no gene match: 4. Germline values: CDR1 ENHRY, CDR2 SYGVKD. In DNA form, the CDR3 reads TGTGCCATTGGACAGGGGGATTATCAGCCCCAGCATTTT. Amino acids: CAIGQGDYQPQHF.

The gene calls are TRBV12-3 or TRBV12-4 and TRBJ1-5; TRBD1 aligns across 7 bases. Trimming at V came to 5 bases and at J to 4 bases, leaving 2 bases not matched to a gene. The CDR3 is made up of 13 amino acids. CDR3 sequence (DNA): TGTGCCAGCAGTCTACAGGGGAATCAGCCCCAGCATTTT. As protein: CASSLQGNQPQHF.

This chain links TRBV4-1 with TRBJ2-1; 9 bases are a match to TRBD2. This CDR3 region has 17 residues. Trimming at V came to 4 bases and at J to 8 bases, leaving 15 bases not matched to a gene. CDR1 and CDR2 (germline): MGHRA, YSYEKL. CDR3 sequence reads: CASSPFSTLAGLDEQFF. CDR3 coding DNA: TGCGCCAGCAGCCCATTCTCAACTCTAGCGGGACTCGATGAGCAGTTCTTC.

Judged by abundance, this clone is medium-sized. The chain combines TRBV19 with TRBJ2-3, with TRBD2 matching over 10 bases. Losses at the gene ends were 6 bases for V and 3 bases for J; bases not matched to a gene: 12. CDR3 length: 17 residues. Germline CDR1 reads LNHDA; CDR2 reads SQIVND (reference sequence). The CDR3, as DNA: TGTGCCAGTAGACCCCTAGGACTAGCGGAACATACAGATACGCAGTATTTT. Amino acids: CASRPLGLAEHTDTQYF.

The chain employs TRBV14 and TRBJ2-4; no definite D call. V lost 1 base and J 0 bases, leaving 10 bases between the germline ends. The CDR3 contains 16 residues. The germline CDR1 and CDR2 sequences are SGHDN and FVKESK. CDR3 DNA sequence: TGTGCCAGCAGCCAAGGTAATAGTAGAGCCAAAAACATTCAGTACTTC. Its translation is CASSQGNSRAKNIQYF.

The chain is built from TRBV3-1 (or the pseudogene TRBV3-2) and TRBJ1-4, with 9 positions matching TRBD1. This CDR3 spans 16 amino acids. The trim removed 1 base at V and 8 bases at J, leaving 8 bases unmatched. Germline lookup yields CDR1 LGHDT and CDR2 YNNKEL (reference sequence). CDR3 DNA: TGTGCCAGCAGCCAAGGTGCTCGGACAGGGGACGAAAAACTGTTTTTT. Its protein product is CASSQGARTGDEKLFF.

Here the CDR3 reads CATSGGLGNNEQFF. The CDR3 DNA sequence: TGTGCCACCAGTGGCGGACTCGGGAACAATGAGCAGTTCTTC. The chain is built from TRBV24-1 and TRBJ2-1; tentative D call: TRBD2 (5 bases). The length of the CDR3 is 14 residues. V was clipped by 5 bases and J by 5 bases, with 12 bases between them. CDR1 and CDR2 from the germline V gene are KGHDR and SFDVKD.

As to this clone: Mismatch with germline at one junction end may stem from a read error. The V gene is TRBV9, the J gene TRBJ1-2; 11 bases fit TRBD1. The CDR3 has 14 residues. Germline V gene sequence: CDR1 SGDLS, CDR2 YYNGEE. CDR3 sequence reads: CATSPGQGVSGYTF. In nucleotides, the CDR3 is TGTGCCACCAGCCCGGGACAGGGGGTGTCTGGCTACACCTTC.

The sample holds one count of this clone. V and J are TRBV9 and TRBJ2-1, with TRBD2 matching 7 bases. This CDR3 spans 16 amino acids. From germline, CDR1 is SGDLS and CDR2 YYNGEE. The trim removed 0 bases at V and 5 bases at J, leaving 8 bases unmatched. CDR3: CASSVVLGGPNNEQFF. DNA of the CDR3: TGTGCCAGCAGCGTAGTTTTGGGAGGGCCTAACAATGAGCAGTTCTTC. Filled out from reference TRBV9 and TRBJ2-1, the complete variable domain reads DSGVTQTPKHLITATGQRVTLRCSPRSGDLSVYWYQQSLDQGLQFLIQYYNGEERAKGNILERFSAQQFPDLHSELNLSSLELGDSALYFCASSVVLGGPNNEQFFGPGTRLTVL.

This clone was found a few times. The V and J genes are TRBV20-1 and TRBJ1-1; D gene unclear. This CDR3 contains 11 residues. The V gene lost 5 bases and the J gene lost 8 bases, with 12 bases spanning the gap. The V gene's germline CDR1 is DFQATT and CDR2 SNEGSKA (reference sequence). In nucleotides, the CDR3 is TGCAGTGCTCCTCTGAGAGGGGAAGCTTTCTTT. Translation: CSAPLRGEAFF.

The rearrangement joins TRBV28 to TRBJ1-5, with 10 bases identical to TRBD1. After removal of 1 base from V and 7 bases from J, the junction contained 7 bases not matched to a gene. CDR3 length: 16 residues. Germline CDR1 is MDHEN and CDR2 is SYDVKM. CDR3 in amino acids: CASSLYETGGRQPQHF. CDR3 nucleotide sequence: TGTGCCAGCAGTTTATATGAGACAGGGGGCCGGCAGCCCCAGCATTTT. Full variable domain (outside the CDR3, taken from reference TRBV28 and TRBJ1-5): DVKVTQSSRYLVKRTGEKVFLECVQDMDHENMFWYRQDPGLGLRLIYFSYDVKMKEKGDIPEGYSVSREKKERFSLILESASTNQTSMYLCASSLYETGGRQPQHFGDGTRLSIL.

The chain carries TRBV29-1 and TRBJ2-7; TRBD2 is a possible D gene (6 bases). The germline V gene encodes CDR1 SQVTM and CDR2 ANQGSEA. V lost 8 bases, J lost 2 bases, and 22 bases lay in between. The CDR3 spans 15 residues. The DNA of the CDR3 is TGCAGCCCCTGGGGTTGCGGGGCCCCTACCTACGAGCAGTACTTC. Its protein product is CSPWGCGAPTYEQYF.

CDR3 coding DNA: TGTGCCAGCAGGGGGGGGAGGGGAACGGCTTTCTTT. This translates into CASRGGRGTAFF. The rearrangement links TRBV6-5 to TRBJ1-1, with D perhaps matching TRBD1 (5 bases). The germline gives CDR1 MNHEY, CDR2 SVGAGI. V was clipped by 6 bases and J by 11 bases, with 16 bases between them. The CDR3 consists of 12 residues.

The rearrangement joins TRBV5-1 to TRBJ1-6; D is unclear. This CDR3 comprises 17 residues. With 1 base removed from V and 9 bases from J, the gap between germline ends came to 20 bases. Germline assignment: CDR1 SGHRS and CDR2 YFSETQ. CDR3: CASSLLAGPSLGSPLHF. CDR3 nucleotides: TGCGCCAGCAGCTTGCTGGCAGGCCCAAGCCTTGGTTCACCCCTCCACTTT.